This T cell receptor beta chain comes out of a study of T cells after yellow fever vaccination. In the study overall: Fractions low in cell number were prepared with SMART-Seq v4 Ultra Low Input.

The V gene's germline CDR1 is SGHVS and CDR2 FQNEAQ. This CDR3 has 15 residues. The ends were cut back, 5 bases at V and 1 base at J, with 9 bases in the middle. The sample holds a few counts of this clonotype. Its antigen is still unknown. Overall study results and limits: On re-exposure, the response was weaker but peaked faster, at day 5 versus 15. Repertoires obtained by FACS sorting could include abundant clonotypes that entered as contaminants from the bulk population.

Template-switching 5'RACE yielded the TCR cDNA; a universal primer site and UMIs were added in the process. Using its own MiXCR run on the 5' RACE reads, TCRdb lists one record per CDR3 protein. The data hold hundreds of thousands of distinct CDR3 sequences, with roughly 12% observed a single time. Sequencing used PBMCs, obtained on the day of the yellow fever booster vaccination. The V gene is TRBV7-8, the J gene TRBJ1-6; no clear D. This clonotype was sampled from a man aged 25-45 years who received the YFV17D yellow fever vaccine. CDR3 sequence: CASSPGWSYNSPLHF. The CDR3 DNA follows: TGTGCCAGCAGCCCGGGGTGGTCCTATAATTCACCCCTCCACTTT.